This entry lists 29 T cell receptor beta chains sequenced from one sample in a study of blood T cell repertoires in COVID-19. Assay used: immunoSEQ multiplex PCR; TCRdb lists only in-frame clones, some missing. This table has a few hundred thousand clones, around 80% appearing once. What was sequenced was peripheral blood. The receptors derive from a human donor in a cohort sampled during active COVID-19.

The gene calls are TRBV6-6 and TRBJ2-6; 7 bases are a match to TRBD1. In germline, CDR1 is MNHNY, CDR2 SVGAGI (reference sequence). The CDR3 length is 18 residues. Trimming took 5 bases from V and 0 from J; bases not matched to a gene: 10. The CDR3 DNA is TGTGCCAGCAGTCAAAGGGACAGTATTCGCTCTGGGGCCAACGTCCTGACTTTC. This gives the protein CASSQRDSIRSGANVLTF.

V usage is TRBV4-1 and J usage is TRBJ2-2; 12 bases line up with TRBD2. The CDR3 contains 16 residues. After removal of 4 bases from V and 7 bases from J, the junction contained 7 bases not matched to a gene. Germline assignment: CDR1 MGHRA and CDR2 YSYEKL. In nucleotides, the CDR3 is TGCGCCAGCAGCCCGACTAGCGGGAGAACTAGCGGGGAGCTGTTTTTT. Residues: CASSPTSGRTSGELFF.

The J gene is TRBJ1-2, the V gene TRBV29-1, with no clear D. CDR3 length equals 15 residues. From germline, CDR1 is SQVTM and CDR2 ANQGSEA. V was trimmed by 4 bases and J by 0 bases, leaving 15 bases between them. CDR3 sequence: CSVGGSQLANYGYTF. The CDR3 nucleotides are TGCAGCGTTGGCGGCAGCCAATTAGCTAACTATGGCTACACCTTC.

This chain joins TRBV5-1 and TRBJ2-5; D might be TRBD2 (5 bases). V lost 1 base and J lost 4, with 14 bases in between. This CDR3 is built from 15 residues. Germline-derived CDR1 and CDR2 are SGHRS and YFSETQ. The CDR3 is CASSLHFGAGETQYF. The DNA for the CDR3 is TGCGCCAGCAGCTTGCATTTCGGTGCGGGAGAGACCCAGTACTTC.

This sequence joins TRBV7-9 and TRBJ1-1, with D possibly TRBD1 on 6 matching bases. This CDR3 region has 15 residues. The germline V gene encodes CDR1 SEHNR and CDR2 FQNEAQ (reference sequence). V was cut by 6 bases and J by 1 base, with 15 bases left in between. CDR3 nucleotides: TGTGCCAGCAGTCGAACCCTAGGGGGGAACACTGAAGCTTTCTTT. It translates to CASSRTLGGNTEAFF.

The CDR3 region has the DNA TGCGCCAGCAGCTCACAGGGGGCCTACTACAATGAGCAGTTCTTC. Its translation is CASSSQGAYYNEQFF. The chain employs TRBV5-1 and TRBJ2-1; 9 nucleotides match TRBD1. CDR1 is SGHRS, CDR2 YFSETQ, per germline. With V trimmed by 3 bases and J by 3 bases, 4 bases remained unmatched. The CDR3 contains 15 residues.

V and J are TRBV10-2 and TRBJ1-4; D call uncertain. V was cut by 5 bases and J by 7 bases, with 5 bases left in between. Per the germline V gene, CDR1 is WSHSY and CDR2 is SAAADI. CDR3 length: 11 amino acids. Here the CDR3 DNA reads TGCGCCAGCAGTCCGGGTGAAAAACTGTTTTTT. Protein sequence: CASSPGEKLFF.

The gene calls are TRBV7-9 and TRBJ1-1; no reliable D call. This CDR3 is 15 amino acids long. CDR1 and CDR2 (germline): SEHNR, FQNEAQ (reference sequence). Deletions cut 1 base from V and 5 bases from J, with 14 bases between. CDR3 loop: CASSLEAGSTTEAFF. CDR3 coding DNA: TGTGCCAGCAGCTTAGAGGCAGGTTCGACGACTGAAGCTTTCTTT.

The J gene is TRBJ1-6, the V gene TRBV13; 7 nucleotides align to TRBD1. The V gene's germline CDR1 is PRHDT and CDR2 FYEKMQ (reference sequence). The CDR3 is 14 residues long. Trimming removed 4 bases from V and 7 bases from J; junction bases left unmatched: 4. CDR3 nucleotides: TGTGCCAGCAGCTCACAGGGGAACAATTCACCCCTCCACTTT. This encodes CASSSQGNNSPLHF.

The chain combines TRBV12-3 or TRBV12-4 with TRBJ1-2; the D gene is possibly TRBD1 (5 bases). The germline V and J ends were trimmed by 8 bases and 7 bases, with 11 bases remaining between them. The CDR3 totals 11 residues. The CDR3 DNA follows: TGTGCCAGCGGCGTTGGGGCTGGCTACACCTTC. This translates into CASGVGAGYTF.

This chain links TRBV5-1 with TRBJ1-2; 7 nucleotides match TRBD1. The CDR3 contains 15 residues. Trimming at V came to 4 bases and at J to 0 bases, leaving 6 bases not matched to a gene. Germline CDR1 and CDR2: SGHRS and YFSETQ. The CDR3 loop reads CASSRGQNTNYGYTF. The CDR3 DNA follows: TGCGCCAGCAGCAGGGGACAGAATACTAACTATGGCTACACCTTC.

The chain joins TRBV6-1 to TRBJ1-5; 8 positions agree with TRBD1. J gave up 5 bases and V 2 bases, and 2 bases lay outside the gene matches. The CDR3 is 14 amino acids. Germline V gene lookup returns CDR1 MNHNS and CDR2 SASEGT. The CDR3 sequence: CASSEQGAHQPQHF. DNA for the CDR3: TGTGCCAGCAGTGAACAGGGGGCTCATCAGCCCCAGCATTTT.

CDR3 sequence reads: CAIRDSTYEQYF. CDR3 DNA: TGTGCCATCCGGGACTCCACCTACGAGCAGTACTTC. This chain uses TRBV6-5 with TRBJ2-7; perhaps TRBD2 as D (6 bases). The CDR3 contains 12 residues. Trimming pared 10 bases from V and 2 bases from J, leaving 12 bases between. Germline CDR1 is MNHEY and CDR2 is SVGAGI.

The chain joins TRBV6-6 to TRBJ2-7; 8 nucleotides match TRBD2. Unmatched junction bases numbered 2, after V lost 6 bases and J lost 4 bases. The CDR3 extends over 12 amino acids. Germline values: CDR1 MNHNY, CDR2 SVGAGI (reference sequence). The CDR3 loop reads CASRSGSYEQYF. The DNA for the CDR3 is TGTGCCAGCAGGAGCGGGAGTTACGAGCAGTACTTC.

CDR3 sequence (DNA): TGTGCCAGCAGTCCCTCCACCCAGAACAATCAGCCCCAGCATTTT. As protein: CASSPSTQNNQPQHF. The V and J genes are TRBV6-5 and TRBJ1-5; D uncertain. Germline V gene lookup returns CDR1 MNHEY and CDR2 SVGAGI. The V end lost 5 bases, the J end lost 3 bases, and 14 bases lay between the germline ends. The CDR3 contains 15 residues.

Ten or more counts support this clone. The chain uses TRBV13 and TRBJ2-1, with 10 bases fitting TRBD1. Germline CDR1 PRHDT, CDR2 FYEKMQ (reference sequence). The CDR3 is made up of 16 amino acids. V lost 4 bases to trimming and J lost 3 bases; unmatched junction nucleotides: 6. CDR3 nucleotides: TGTGCCAGCAGCTCAACCGGGACAGGGGTCTACAATGAGCAGTTCTTC. Its translation: CASSSTGTGVYNEQFF.

CDR3 region: CASRGQGAYSNQPQHF. CDR3 in DNA: TGTGCCAGCAGGGGACAGGGGGCCTATAGCAATCAGCCCCAGCATTTT. This chain links TRBV2 with TRBJ1-5, with 12 bases matching TRBD1. V gave up 6 bases and J gave up 0 bases; unmatched junction bases: 3. Germline CDR1 reads SNHLY; CDR2 reads FYNNEI. The CDR3 is made up of 16 amino acids.

This sequence joins TRBV28 and TRBJ1-2, with 7 positions matching TRBD1. The CDR3 runs to 12 residues. CDR1 and CDR2 (germline): MDHEN, SYDVKM. Germline trimming cut 3 bases from V and 11 bases from J; bases unmatched to any gene: 6. For the CDR3, the DNA is TGTGCCAGCAGTTTGGAGACAGGGCGATACACCTTC. This encodes CASSLETGRYTF.

The rearrangement links TRBV5-1 to TRBJ2-2, with TRBD2 matching over 10 bases. In germline, CDR1 is SGHRS, CDR2 YFSETQ. Trimming took 4 bases from V and 7 from J; bases not matched to a gene: 10. CDR3 length: 16 residues. Here the CDR3 reads CASSLPSGRSGGELFF. The CDR3 DNA reads TGCGCCAGCAGCCTCCCTAGCGGGAGATCTGGCGGGGAGCTGTTTTTT.

The chain uses TRBV27 and TRBJ2-5; TRBD2 aligns across 15 bases. Germline loops: CDR1 MNHEY, CDR2 SMNVEV (reference sequence). The trim removed 7 bases at V and 5 bases at J, leaving 5 bases unmatched. This CDR3 is 15 amino acids long. The CDR3 DNA reads as TGTGCCAGCACTCGGACTAGCGGGAGGGGGGAGACCCAGTACTTC. Translated, it gives CASTRTSGRGETQYF.

The sample holds a few counts of this clone. DNA of the CDR3: TGTGCCAGCAGGCCTCAGGGACAGGGAAACTCACCCCTCCACTTT. Its protein product is CASRPQGQGNSPLHF. The rearrangement uses TRBV28 and TRBJ1-6, with 9 bases matching TRBD1. Germline trimming cut 6 bases from V and 10 bases from J; bases unmatched to any gene: 10. The CDR3 is 15 amino acids. CDR1 is MDHEN, CDR2 SYDVKM, per germline.

The V call is TRBV28, the J call TRBJ1-5, with D uncertain. Germline V CDR1 and CDR2: MDHEN, SYDVKM. The CDR3 consists of 16 residues. The V end was cut by 6 bases, the J end by 4 bases, with 19 bases between. Written as DNA, the CDR3 is TGTGCCAGCAGAGTCGAGGCCCCCCCGGGGAATCAGCCCCAGCATTTT. It codes for CASRVEAPPGNQPQHF. Filled out from reference TRBV28 and TRBJ1-5, the complete variable domain reads DVKVTQSSRYLVKRTGEKVFLECVQDMDHENMFWYRQDPGLGLRLIYFSYDVKMKEKGDIPEGYSVSREKKERFSLILESASTNQTSMYLCASRVEAPPGNQPQHFGDGTRLSIL.

CDR3 sequence reads: CASKTGGKANYGYTF. The CDR3 region has the DNA TGTGCCAGTAAAACAGGGGGGAAAGCTAACTATGGCTACACCTTC. The chain is built from TRBV19 and TRBJ1-2, with 8 bases matching TRBD1. The germline V gene encodes CDR1 LNHDA and CDR2 SQIVND (reference sequence). The CDR3 has 15 residues. V shed 7 bases and J 0 bases; nucleotides not matched to a gene: 7.

The chain combines TRBV7-8 with TRBJ2-2; tentative D call: TRBD1 (5 bases). Germline V gene data show CDR1 as SGHVS and CDR2 as FQNEAQ. The CDR3 totals 14 residues. V gave up 5 bases and J gave up 1 base, with 8 bases separating them. CDR3 in DNA: TGTGCCAGCAGCCACCAGGGGAACACCGGGGAGCTGTTTTTT. Protein product: CASSHQGNTGELFF. Supplemented by reference TRBV7-8 and TRBJ2-2, the full variable domain reads GAGVSQSPRYKVAKRGQDVALRCDPISGHVSLFWYQQALGQGPEFLTYFQNEAQLDKSGLPSDRFFAERPEGSVSTLKIQRTQQEDSAVYLCASSHQGNTGELFFGEGSRLTVL.

This chain uses TRBV5-6 with TRBJ2-5, with TRBD1 as a possible D gene (6 bases). V was cut by 3 bases and J by 8 bases, with 14 bases left in between. The CDR3 runs 13 residues. Germline CDR1 reads SGHDT; CDR2 reads YYEEEE. The CDR3 coding sequence is TGTGCCAGCAGCTCCTGGACAGTAACCACCCAGTACTTC. It codes for CASSSWTVTTQYF.

This rearrangement joins TRBV3-1 (or the pseudogene TRBV3-2) to TRBJ2-3; 10 bases are shared with TRBD2. The ends lost 4 bases at V and 10 bases at J; junction bases unmatched: 8. Germline CDR1 reads LGHDT; CDR2 reads YNNKEL (reference sequence). The CDR3 sequence is 14 residues long. CDR3 sequence reads: CASSPTSGSFSQYF. CDR3 nucleotide sequence: TGTGCCAGCAGCCCGACTAGCGGGTCCTTCTCGCAGTATTTT.

The chain couples TRBV7-2 to TRBJ2-5, with 7 bases identical to TRBD1. This CDR3 has 13 amino acids. The germline V gene encodes CDR1 SGHTA and CDR2 FQGNSA. The V and J ends lost 5 bases and 4 bases, in that order; junction bases with no gene match: 4. CDR3 sequence (DNA): TGTGCCAGCAGCCCCGACAGGGCAGAGACCCAGTACTTC. Residues: CASSPDRAETQYF. Full variable domain (missing parts from reference TRBV7-2 and TRBJ2-5): GAGVSQSPSNKVTEKGKDVELRCDPISGHTALYWYRQSLGQGLEFLIYFQGNSAPDKSGLPSDRFSAERTGGSVSTLTIQRTQQEDSAVYLCASSPDRAETQYFGPGTRLLVL.

V usage is TRBV30 and J usage is TRBJ1-1, with D uncertain. The CDR3 has 13 residues. The V end was cut by 2 bases, the J end by 0 bases, with 7 bases between. The V gene's germline CDR1 is GTSNPN and CDR2 SVGIG (reference sequence). CDR3 region: CAWSTYLNTEAFF. CDR3 nucleotide sequence: TGTGCCTGGAGTACCTATTTGAACACTGAAGCTTTCTTT.

The chain joins TRBV24-1 to TRBJ1-5, with D perhaps TRBD1 (5 bases). Germline assignment: CDR1 KGHDR and CDR2 SFDVKD. This CDR3 has 13 residues. Trimming left V 5 bases short and J 3 bases short, with 7 bases between. Here the CDR3 DNA reads TGTGCCACCAGTGCCAGGGTCAATCAGCCCCAGCATTTT. The encoded protein is CATSARVNQPQHF.